This T cell receptor beta chain was captured by sequencing in a study of shared clonotypes between healthy human individuals (dated by TCRdb to 2018 to 2020). A note on the overall study: The cohort included three men and two women between 18 and 49 years of age. Per donor, three plates each were used for CD4 naive and CD4 memory, two for CD8 naive, and one for CD8 memory. To estimate repertoire size and how much clonotypes are shared between individuals, the study performed deep sequencing of blood TCR repertoires from about five healthy adults. Different laboratories and diverse techniques were used to prepare libraries and sequence TCR repertoires, to increase sequencing depth and limit assay-specific biases. Leukapheresis yielded between about 0.94 and 8.9 billion PBMCs per donor.

Using the deep immunoSEQ assay, multiplex PCR amplified TCR CDR3 regions from genomic DNA. Extracted genomic DNA from each cell subset was spread evenly across all wells of several immunoSEQ 96-well plates, with each plate serving as a replicate. For sorted subsets, around 200 ng genomic DNA, equal to some 28,000 T cell genomes, was loaded into each replicate PCR. Purified libraries were measured with a Qubit 3.0 fluorometer, size-checked on a Bioanalyzer 2100, and measured again with the KAPA Library Quantification kit. A separate single-read 150-cycle Illumina NextSeq 550 flow cell was used to sequence each immunoSEQ 96-well plate. The authors' analysis ran thus. Because the immunoSEQ output included only junctional sequences and no quality scores, the filtering could not be the same as the filtering used for full-length reads. To assign V/J genes and CDR3, sequences were annotated using PyIR, a Python wrapper for IgBLAST v1.9, with IMGT germline references. Reads with weak V/J assignments (E-value above 1e-6), missing CDR3, stop codons, out-of-frame junctions, or ambiguous translated residues were removed. V3J clonotypes were defined as sequences sharing the same inferred V gene, J gene, and CDR3 amino acid sequence. The percentage overlap between two repertoires was calculated by dividing the number of shared unique clonotypes by the size of the smaller repertoire. RTK rarefaction, the Chao1 estimator, and Recon v2.1 estimates of unobserved clonotypes were used to assess repertoire richness. Generation probabilities were computed with OLGA for all TCRbeta clonotypes obtained by the gDNA method from a few donors. TCRdb took this table from immuneACCESS and kept in-frame rearrangements with V and J called. Such tables lack part of the clones; where checked against another copy, unresolved V genes explain under half of the gap, and the rest is unexplained. The V and J calls and the clone size are those of that table, but D and trimming were determined from the DNA. This sample comprises hundreds of thousands of clones, 95% to 97% of them detected only once. The top ten clonotypes cover about 0.11% of the sample.

With respect to this clone: The clone's antigen remains unknown. No clone much larger than this one lies a single base away; base qualities are absent.

CD8 naive samples were obtained by positive selection for CCR7 among CD45RO-negative cells, yielding a CD45RA+CCR7+ population from which TemRA cells were excluded. Donors were healthy HIV-negative adults with no recently reported acute infections or vaccinations. Every donor was a Caucasian adult residing in Nashville, Tennessee, USA. Blood was obtained by leukapheresis, after which PBMCs were separated by Ficoll-Histopaque density gradient centrifugation and cryopreserved in liquid nitrogen vapor phase. Purity and quantity of every magnetically sorted T cell population were checked by analytical flow cytometry. From each sorted fraction, genomic DNA was isolated and quantified by UV absorbance on a Nanodrop 2000c. Results and caveats for the whole study, not just this receptor: Sampling was restricted to blood, and TCR repertoires in tissue are likely to differ from TCR repertoires in blood. When several donors were compared, the shared fraction of clonotypes was about 5% for naive CD4, less than 4% for naive CD8, 2% to 2.5% for memory CD4, and less than 0.5% for memory CD8. Naive subsets generally had larger estimated clonotype richness than memory subsets. Incomplete sequencing was indicated by rarefaction of sorted-subset datasets, despite the large sequencing depth. Pairwise subsampling indicated that sequencing depth was expected to affect the degree of clonotype sharing among donors. Compared with non-shared clonotypes, clonotypes shared by all four sorted-subset donors had higher generation probabilities. The genetic and exposure-history diversity represented was limited by the small number of donors.

Germline trimming: 5 bases from V, 2 bases from J; junction bases outside gene matches: 8. CDR1 and CDR2 (SGHVS, FNYEAQ) derive from the germline V gene. The CDR3 sequence holds 17 residues, the cysteine and phenylalanine included. Solely the CDR3 DNA is kept, with 51 bases framed from the first base. The clonotype was recovered from a woman under 40 in good health. The specimen was naive CD8+ T cells sorted from blood. The sample's cell subset or site label is to be understood as: CD45RA+CCR7+. The chain couples TRBV7-6 to TRBJ2-1, and 11 junctional nucleotides match TRBD2. The CDR3 in this case is CASSPSALAGAYNEQFF. The base sequence is TGTGCCAGCAGCCCCTCGGCACTAGCGGGAGCCTACAATGAGCAGTTCTTC. Full variable domain (CDR3 extended with the reference TRBV7-6 and TRBJ2-1 proteins): GAGVSQSPRYKVTKRGQDVALRCDPISGHVSLYWYRQALGQGPEFLTYFNYEAQQDKSGLPNDRFSAERPEGSISTLTIQRTEQRDSAMYRCASSPSALAGAYNEQFFGPGTRLTVL.